This T cell receptor (beta chain) was found in a study of CD8 T cells in Susac syndrome (dated by TCRdb to 2018 to 2020). As for the study more broadly: The study used repertoire sequencing to test whether antigen drove CD8+ T cell activation and differentiation in Susac syndrome. The paper as a whole reports these results and caveats: The study acknowledged that relatively few individuals were included in the TCR sequencing and HLA analysis.

Peripheral blood CD8+ and CD4+ T cells from healthy donors, Susac syndrome patients and multiple sclerosis patients were profiled using high-throughput TCR beta sequencing. Treatment-naive patients with stable or active relapsing-remitting disease fulfilling revised McDonald criteria were used as multiple sclerosis controls. Bulk CD8+ and CD4+ T cells were purified by magnetic negative isolation, whereas CD8+ TEMRA cells were enriched by FACS. Blood was drawn into EDTA tubes, processed within 24 hours, and PBMCs were isolated by density gradient centrifugation. PBMCs intended for TCR sequencing were frozen in liquid nitrogen and were later thawed in a 37 degrees C water bath. The sorted or isolated CD4+, CD8+ and CD8+ TEMRA cells had a purity of 90% or higher. RNA was extracted using the RNeasy kit, and roughly 0.45 to 1 ug of the RNA was reverse transcribed with random hexamers. The immunoSEQ multiplex PCR assay, covering 54 Vbeta and 13 Jbeta segments, was used to amplify TCR beta CDR3 regions. To correct PCR amplification bias, a synthetic template baseline was used for both primer optimization and computational correction. The authors' pipeline ran thus. Only productive sequences were kept, with reads annotated to V, D and J genes according to IMGT and analyzed in immunoSEQ Analyzer. To calculate clonality, Shannon entropy was normalized by log2 of the number of productive unique sequences and then subtracted from one. For each patient and control, public and private clones were evaluated within the 100 most prevalent clones. Clones were defined as Susac-specific when absent from the healthy and MS cohorts, from approximately 1,100 published viral clones and from other ImmuneACCESS disease sequences. TCRdb itself trimmed the public reads at Q25 with fastp, ran MiXCR and retained productive beta chains. Rows with a matching CDR3 protein are joined into one entry that keeps the most common DNA and genes. TCRdb, not the authors, supplied the V and J calls. In all, the sample holds about 140,000 distinct CDR3 sequences, and about 95% of those were seen once. In total, the top ten clones hold 0.11% of the sample.

This clonotype was seen a handful of times. The antigen it recognizes is unknown. No qualities accompany the bases; no much larger clone lies one base away. The CDR3 measures 13 amino acids from cysteine to phenylalanine. Solely the CDR3 DNA is kept, with 39 bases framed from the first base. The germline V gene gives CDR1 as SGHTA and CDR2 as FQGTGA. Trimming removed 5 bases from V and 6 bases from J; the gene matches leave 1 base unexplained. The chain is assembled from TRBV7-3 and TRBJ2-1, with 10 middle bases fitting TRBD1. The origin of this receptor is a human donor with multiple sclerosis. Sequencing input: CD4+ T cells from PBMCs. The sequenced DNA: TGTGCCAGCAGCCGACAGGGGGCCAATGAGCAGTTCTTC. This is translated as CASSRQGANEQFF.